Below, one T cell receptor beta chain is given with its context. TCRdb's copy holds only in-frame clones and misses some; the assay was immunoSEQ multiplex PCR. The profile shows about 120,000 clones, roughly 90% of them singletons. This sample stems from a study of T cell responses to AZD1222 COVID-19 vaccine. The specimen comprised peripheral blood, sampled on day 0 of AZD1222 vaccination. The source of this sequence is an adult in good health.

Here the CDR3 DNA reads TGTGCCAGCAGCCCTGTAGGGAGCAATCAGCCCCAGCATTTT. Protein product: CASSPVGSNQPQHF. This rearrangement joins TRBV28 to TRBJ1-5, with D hard to call. V was pared by 6 bases and J by 1 base, with 10 bases between. The CDR3 runs 14 residues. Germline V gene sequence: CDR1 MDHEN, CDR2 SYDVKM.